This entry is about one T cell receptor (beta chain). In the PCR, 60 Vbeta and 13 Jbeta primers were used. Clones were sequenced by immunoSEQ multiplex PCR, and TCRdb holds only the in-frame ones, with some missing. In the table there are around 140,000 clones, 60% to 85% of which are singletons. This record belongs to a study of cytomegalovirus exposure and HLA in healthy donors. V was trimmed by 1 base and J by 7 bases, leaving 11 bases between them. The CDR3 contains 13 residues. Germline V CDR1 and CDR2: SGHTA, FQGNSA. The source material was PBMCs. The gene calls are TRBV7-2 and TRBJ2-7, with D possibly matching TRBD2 (5 bases). The clonotype was recovered from a man between 40 and 49 years old in good health and CMV-seronegative. The CDR3 DNA follows: TGTGCCAGCAGCTTAGTACTAGTGACTGAGCAGTACTTC. Protein: CASSLVLVTEQYF. Complete variable domain (other parts from reference TRBV7-2 and TRBJ2-7): GAGVSQSPSNKVTEKGKDVELRCDPISGHTALYWYRQSLGQGLEFLIYFQGNSAPDKSGLPSDRFSAERTGGSVSTLTIQRTQQEDSAVYLCASSLVLVTEQYFGPGTRLTVT.